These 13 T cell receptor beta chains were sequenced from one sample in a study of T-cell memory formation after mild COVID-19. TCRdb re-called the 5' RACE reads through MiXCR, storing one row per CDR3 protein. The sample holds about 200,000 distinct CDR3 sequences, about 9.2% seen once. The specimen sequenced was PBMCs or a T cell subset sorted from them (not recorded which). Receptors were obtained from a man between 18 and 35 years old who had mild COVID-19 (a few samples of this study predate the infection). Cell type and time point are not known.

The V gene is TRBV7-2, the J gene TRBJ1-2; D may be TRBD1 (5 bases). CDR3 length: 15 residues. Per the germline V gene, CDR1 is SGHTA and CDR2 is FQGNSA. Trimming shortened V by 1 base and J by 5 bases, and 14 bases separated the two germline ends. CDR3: CASSLETETIYGYTF. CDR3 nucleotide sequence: TGTGCCAGCAGCTTAGAGACAGAAACTATTTATGGCTACACCTTC.

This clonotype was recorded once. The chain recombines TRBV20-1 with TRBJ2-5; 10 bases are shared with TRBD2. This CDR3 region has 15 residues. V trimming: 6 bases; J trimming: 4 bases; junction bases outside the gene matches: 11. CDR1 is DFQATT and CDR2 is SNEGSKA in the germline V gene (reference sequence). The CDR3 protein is CSALYQAGGPETQYF. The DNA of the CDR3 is TGCAGTGCCTTGTACCAAGCGGGGGGGCCAGAGACCCAGTACTTC.

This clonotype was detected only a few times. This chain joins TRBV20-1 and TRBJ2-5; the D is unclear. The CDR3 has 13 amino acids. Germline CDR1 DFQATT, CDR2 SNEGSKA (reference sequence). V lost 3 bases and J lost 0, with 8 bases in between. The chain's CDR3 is CSASQVYQETQYF. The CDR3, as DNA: TGCAGTGCTAGCCAGGTGTACCAAGAGACCCAGTACTTC.

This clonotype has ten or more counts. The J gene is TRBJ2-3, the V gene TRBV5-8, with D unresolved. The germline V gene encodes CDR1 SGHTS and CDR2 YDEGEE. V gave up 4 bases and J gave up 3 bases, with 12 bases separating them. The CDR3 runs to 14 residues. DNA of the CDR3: TGTGCCAGCAGCCGACGCCAAGGGACAGATACGCAGTATTTT. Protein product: CASSRRQGTDTQYF.

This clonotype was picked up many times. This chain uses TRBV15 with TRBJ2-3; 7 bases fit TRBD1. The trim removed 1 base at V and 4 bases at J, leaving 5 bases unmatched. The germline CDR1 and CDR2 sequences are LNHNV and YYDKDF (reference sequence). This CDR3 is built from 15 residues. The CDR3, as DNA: TGTGCCACCAGCAGAGTAACAGGGGTGCCAGATACGCAGTATTTT. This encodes CATSRVTGVPDTQYF.

CDR3 loop: CASSQAVSGANVLTF. The CDR3 coding sequence is TGCGCCAGCAGCCAAGCGGTCTCTGGGGCCAACGTCCTGACTTTC. The V and J genes are TRBV4-3 and TRBJ2-6; D not resolved. The CDR3 covers 15 residues. Germline loops: CDR1 LGHNA, CDR2 YSLEER. The V gene lost 1 base and the J gene lost 0 bases, with 4 bases spanning the gap.

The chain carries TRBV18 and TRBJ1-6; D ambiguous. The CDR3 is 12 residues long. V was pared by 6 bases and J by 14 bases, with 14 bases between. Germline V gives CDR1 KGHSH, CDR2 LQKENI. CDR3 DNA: TGTGCCAGCTCGTTGGGTCGAAGGGCCCTCCACTTT. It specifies CASSLGRRALHF.

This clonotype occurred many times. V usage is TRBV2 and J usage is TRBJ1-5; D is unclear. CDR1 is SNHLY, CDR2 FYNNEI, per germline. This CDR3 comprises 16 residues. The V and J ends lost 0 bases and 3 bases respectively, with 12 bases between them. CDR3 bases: TGTGCCAGCAGTGAAGCCGACGACGCAGTCAATCAGCCCCAGCATTTT. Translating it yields CASSEADDAVNQPQHF.

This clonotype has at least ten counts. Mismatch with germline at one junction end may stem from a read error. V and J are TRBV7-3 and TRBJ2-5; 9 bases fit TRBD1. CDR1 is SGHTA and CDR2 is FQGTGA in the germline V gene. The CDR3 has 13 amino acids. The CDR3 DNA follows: TGCGCCAGCAGCTTGACAGGGGGGGAGACCCAGTACTTC. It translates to CASSLTGGETQYF.

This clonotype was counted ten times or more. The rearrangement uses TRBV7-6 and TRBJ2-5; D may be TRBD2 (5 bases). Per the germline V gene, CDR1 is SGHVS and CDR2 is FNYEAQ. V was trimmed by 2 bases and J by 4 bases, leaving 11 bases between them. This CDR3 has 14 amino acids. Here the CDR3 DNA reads TGTGCCAGCAGCTTATTTACGGGAACAGAGACCCAGTACTTC. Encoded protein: CASSLFTGTETQYF.

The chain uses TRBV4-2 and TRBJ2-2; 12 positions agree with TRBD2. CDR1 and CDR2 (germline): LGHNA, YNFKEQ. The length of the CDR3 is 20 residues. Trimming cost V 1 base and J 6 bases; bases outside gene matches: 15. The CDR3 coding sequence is TGTGCCAGCAGCCAAGGGGCTAGCGGGGGGGCCAGTTCTGTTGCCGGGGAGCTGTTTTTT. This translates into CASSQGASGGASSVAGELFF.

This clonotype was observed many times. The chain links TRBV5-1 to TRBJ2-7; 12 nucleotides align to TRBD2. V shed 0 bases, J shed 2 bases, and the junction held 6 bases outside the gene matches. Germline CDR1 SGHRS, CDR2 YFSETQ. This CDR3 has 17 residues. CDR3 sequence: CASSLAASGGATYEQYF. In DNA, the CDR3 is TGCGCCAGCAGCTTGGCGGCTAGCGGGGGGGCCACCTACGAGCAGTACTTC.

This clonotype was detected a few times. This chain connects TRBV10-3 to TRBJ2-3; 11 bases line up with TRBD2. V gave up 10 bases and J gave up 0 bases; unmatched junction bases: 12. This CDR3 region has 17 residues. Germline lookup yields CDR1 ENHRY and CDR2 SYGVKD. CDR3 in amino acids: CATQLAGAPLSTDTQYF. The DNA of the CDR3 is TGTGCCACCCAACTAGCGGGGGCCCCCCTTAGCACAGATACGCAGTATTTT.